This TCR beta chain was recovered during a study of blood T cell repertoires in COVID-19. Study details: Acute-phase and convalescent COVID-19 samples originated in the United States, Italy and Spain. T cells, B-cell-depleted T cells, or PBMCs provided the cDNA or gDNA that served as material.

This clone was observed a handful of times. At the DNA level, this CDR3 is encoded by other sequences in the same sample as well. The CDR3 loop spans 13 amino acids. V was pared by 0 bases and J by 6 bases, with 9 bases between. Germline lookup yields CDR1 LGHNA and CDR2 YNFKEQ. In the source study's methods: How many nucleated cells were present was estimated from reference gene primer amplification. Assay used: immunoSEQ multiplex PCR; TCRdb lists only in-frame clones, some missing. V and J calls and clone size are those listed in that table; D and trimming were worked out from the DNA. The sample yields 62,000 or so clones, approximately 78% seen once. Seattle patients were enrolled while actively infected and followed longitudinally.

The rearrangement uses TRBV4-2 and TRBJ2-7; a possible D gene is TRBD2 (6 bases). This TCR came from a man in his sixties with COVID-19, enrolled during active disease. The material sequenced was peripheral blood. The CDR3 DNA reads TGTGCCAGCAGCCAAGAACGAGCGGGCGAGCAGTACTTC. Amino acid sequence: CASSQERAGEQYF.